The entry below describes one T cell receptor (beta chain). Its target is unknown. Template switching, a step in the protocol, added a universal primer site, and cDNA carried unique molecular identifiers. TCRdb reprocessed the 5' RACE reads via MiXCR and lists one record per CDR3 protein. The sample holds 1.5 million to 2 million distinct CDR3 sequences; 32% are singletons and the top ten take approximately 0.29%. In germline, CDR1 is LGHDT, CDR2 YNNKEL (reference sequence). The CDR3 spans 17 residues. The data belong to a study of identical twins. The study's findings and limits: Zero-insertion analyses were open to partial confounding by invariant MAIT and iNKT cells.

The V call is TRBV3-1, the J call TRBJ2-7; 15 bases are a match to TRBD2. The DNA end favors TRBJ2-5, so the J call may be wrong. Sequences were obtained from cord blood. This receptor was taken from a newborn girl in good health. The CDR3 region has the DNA TGTGCCAGCAGCCAAGGGACTAGCGGGAGGGCAAGGGAGACCCAGTACTTC. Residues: CASSQGTSGRARETQYF.